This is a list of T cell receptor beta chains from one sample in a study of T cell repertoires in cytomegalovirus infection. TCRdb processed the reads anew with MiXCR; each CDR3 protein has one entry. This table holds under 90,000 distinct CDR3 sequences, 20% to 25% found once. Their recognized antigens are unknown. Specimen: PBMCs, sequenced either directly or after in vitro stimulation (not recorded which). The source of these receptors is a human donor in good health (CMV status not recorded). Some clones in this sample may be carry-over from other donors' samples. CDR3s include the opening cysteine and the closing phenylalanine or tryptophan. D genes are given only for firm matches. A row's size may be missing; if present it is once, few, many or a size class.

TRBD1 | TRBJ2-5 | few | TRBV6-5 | CASSVERGRQETQYF | TGTGCCAGCAGTGTGGAAAGGGGGCGGCAAGAGACCCAGTACTTC
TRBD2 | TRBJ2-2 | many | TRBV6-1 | CASSLRTSGSLNTGELFF | TGTGCCAGCAGCCTTCGGACTAGCGGGAGCCTGAACACCGGGGAGCTGTTTTTT
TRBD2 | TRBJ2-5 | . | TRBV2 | CASSPGTSGAQETQYF | TGTGCCAGCAGTCCCGGGACTAGCGGCGCCCAAGAGACCCAGTACTTC
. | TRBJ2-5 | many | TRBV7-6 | CASSLEVASETQYF | TGTGCCAGCAGCTTAGAAGTAGCGTCAGAGACCCAGTACTTC
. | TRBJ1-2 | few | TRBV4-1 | CASSHKKGKWDGYTF | TGCGCCAGCAGCCACAAGAAGGGGAAGTGGGATGGCTACACCTTC
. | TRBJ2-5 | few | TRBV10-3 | CAISEASETQYF | TGTGCCATCAGTGAAGCCAGCGAGACCCAGTACTTC
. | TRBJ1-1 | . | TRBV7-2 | CASSFDRPYTEAFF | TGTGCCAGCAGCTTCGACAGGCCTTACACTGAAGCTTTCTTT
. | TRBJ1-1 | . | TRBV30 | CAWRVGAGVFSEAFF | TGTGCCTGGAGGGTGGGGGCAGGGGTTTTCTCTGAAGCTTTCTTT
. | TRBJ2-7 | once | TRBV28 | CASSLSRGALYEQYF | TGTGCCAGCAGTTTAAGCAGGGGTGCCCTCTACGAGCAGTACTTC
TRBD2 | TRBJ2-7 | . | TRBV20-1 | CSARAGTSGPAYEQYF | TGCAGTGCTAGGGCCGGGACTAGCGGGCCAGCCTACGAGCAGTACTTC
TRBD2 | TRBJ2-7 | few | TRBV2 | CASSTGLAGGWDEQYF | TGTGCCAGCAGCACGGGACTAGCGGGAGGTTGGGACGAGCAGTACTTC
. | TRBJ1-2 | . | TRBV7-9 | CASSSDSRVPYGYTF | TGTGCCAGCAGCTCCGACTCCCGCGTGCCCTATGGCTACACCTTC
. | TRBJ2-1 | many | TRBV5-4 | CASSRTDGGEQFF | TGTGCCAGCAGCCGTACCGACGGGGGTGAGCAGTTCTTC
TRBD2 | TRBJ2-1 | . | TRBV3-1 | CASSQPGLAGHNEQFF | TGTGCCAGCAGCCAACCGGGACTAGCGGGACACAATGAGCAGTTCTTC
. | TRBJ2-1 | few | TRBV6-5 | CASSQGREQFF | TGTGCCAGCAGCCAAGGGCGAGAGCAGTTCTTC
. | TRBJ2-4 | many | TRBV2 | CATRKQDWRDKNIQYF | TGTGCCACCAGAAAACAGGATTGGAGGGACAAAAACATTCAGTACTTC
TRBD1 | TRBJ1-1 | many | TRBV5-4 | CASSLGQGLNTEAFF | TGTGCCAGCAGCTTGGGACAGGGTTTGAACACTGAAGCTTTCTTT
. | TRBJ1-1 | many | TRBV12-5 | CASGLSLNTEAFF | TGTGCTAGTGGTTTGAGCCTGAACACTGAAGCTTTCTTT
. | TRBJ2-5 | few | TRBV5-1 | CASSLSRETQYF | TGCGCCAGCAGCTTGTCCAGAGAGACCCAGTACTTC
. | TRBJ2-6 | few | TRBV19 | CAGSDSSSGANVLTF | TGTGCCGGCTCGGACTCGAGCTCTGGGGCCAACGTCCTGACTTTC
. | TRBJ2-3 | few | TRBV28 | CASISRTDTQYF | TGTGCCAGCATTAGCCGCACAGATACGCAGTATTTT
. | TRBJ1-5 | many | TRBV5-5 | CASSPQAGRSQPQHF | TGTGCCAGCAGCCCCCAGGCGGGGAGAAGTCAGCCCCAGCATTTT
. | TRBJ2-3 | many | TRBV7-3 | CASSLFTDTQYF | TGTGCCAGCAGCTTATTCACAGATACGCAGTATTTT
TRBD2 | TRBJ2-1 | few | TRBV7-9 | CASRWRGDNEQFF | TGTGCCAGCAGGTGGCGGGGGGACAATGAGCAGTTCTTC
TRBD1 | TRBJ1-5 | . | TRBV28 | CASSLPPGQDNQPQHF | TGTGCCAGCAGTTTACCACCGGGACAGGACAATCAGCCCCAGCATTTT
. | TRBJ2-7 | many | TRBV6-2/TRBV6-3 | CASITADRRGEQYF | TGTGCCAGCATCACGGCGGACAGGCGGGGCGAGCAGTACTTC
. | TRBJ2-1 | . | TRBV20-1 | CSARGLLAPDNEQFF | TGCAGTGCTAGAGGGCTTCTAGCTCCAGACAATGAGCAGTTCTTC
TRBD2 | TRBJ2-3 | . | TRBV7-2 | CASSATRGLAGTDTQYF | TGTGCCAGCAGCGCAACCAGGGGACTAGCGGGAACAGATACGCAGTATTTT
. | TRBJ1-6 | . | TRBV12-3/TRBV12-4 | CASSLIGGPNNSPLHF | TGTGCCAGCAGTTTAATTGGGGGGCCCAATAATTCACCCCTCCACTTT
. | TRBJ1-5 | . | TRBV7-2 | CASSSYQEGQPQHF | TGTGCCAGCAGCTCATATCAGGAAGGTCAGCCCCAGCATTTT
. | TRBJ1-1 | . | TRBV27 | CASRLMAGRTEAFF | TGTGCCAGCAGGCTTATGGCCGGGAGGACTGAAGCTTTCTTT
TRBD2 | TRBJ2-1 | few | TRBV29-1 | CSVQTSGRSNEQFF | TGCAGCGTACAGACTAGCGGTCGTTCCAATGAGCAGTTCTTC
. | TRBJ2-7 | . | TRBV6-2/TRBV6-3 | CASQRAGLYEQYF | TGTGCCAGCCAGAGGGCGGGGCTCTACGAGCAGTACTTC
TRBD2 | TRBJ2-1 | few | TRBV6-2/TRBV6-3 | CASRLAGGGPGGEQFF | TGTGCCAGTAGACTAGCGGGAGGGGGCCCAGGGGGTGAGCAGTTCTTC
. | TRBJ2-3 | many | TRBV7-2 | CASSPVAGAPPSTDTQYF | TGTGCCAGCAGCCCCGTTGCGGGGGCACCCCCTAGCACAGATACGCAGTATTTT
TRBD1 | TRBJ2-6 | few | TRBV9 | CASRPQGSGANVLTF | TGTGCCAGCAGACCACAGGGGTCTGGGGCCAACGTCCTGACTTTC
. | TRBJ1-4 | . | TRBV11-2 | CASSSRDKSEKLFF | TGTGCCAGCAGCTCCCGGGACAAGAGTGAAAAACTGTTTTTT
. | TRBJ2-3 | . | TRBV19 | CASTDRGSTDTQYF | TGTGCCAGTACCGATCGTGGCAGCACAGATACGCAGTATTTT
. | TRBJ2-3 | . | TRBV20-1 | CSAQGREDTQYF | TGCAGTGCCCAGGGCAGGGAGGATACGCAGTATTTT
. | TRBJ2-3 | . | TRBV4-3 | CASSQERPGVPADTQYF | TGCGCCAGCAGCCAAGAAAGGCCGGGAGTCCCGGCAGATACGCAGTATTTT
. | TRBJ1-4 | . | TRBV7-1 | CASSIGTTTNEKLFF | TGTGCCAGCAGCATCGGGACGACAACTAATGAAAAACTGTTTTTT
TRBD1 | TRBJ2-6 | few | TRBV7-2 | CASSWGDRGPGANVLTF | TGTGCCAGCAGCTGGGGGGACAGGGGGCCTGGGGCCAACGTCCTGACTTTC
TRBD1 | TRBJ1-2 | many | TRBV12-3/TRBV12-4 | CASSRTGPTGYTF | TGTGCCAGCAGTAGGACAGGGCCCACGGGCTACACCTTC
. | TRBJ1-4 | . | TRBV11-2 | CASSLNGAKEKLFF | TGTGCCAGCAGCTTAAATGGGGCAAAAGAAAAACTGTTTTTT
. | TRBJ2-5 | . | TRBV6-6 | CASSYGVEQETQYF | TGTGCCAGCAGTTACGGGGTGGAACAAGAGACCCAGTACTTC
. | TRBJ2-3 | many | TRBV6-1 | CASRVWDGSTDTQYF | TGTGCCAGCAGGGTTTGGGACGGTAGCACAGATACGCAGTATTTT
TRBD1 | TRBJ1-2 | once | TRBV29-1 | CSVGPGQGSGYTF | TGCAGCGTTGGACCGGGACAGGGAAGCGGCTACACCTTC
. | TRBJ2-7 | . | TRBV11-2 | CASSPRSSSYEQYF | TGTGCCAGCAGCCCACGAAGCTCTTCCTACGAGCAGTACTTC
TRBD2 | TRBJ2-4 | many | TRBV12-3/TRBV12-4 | CATGLAGVSENIQYF | TGTGCCACCGGTCTAGCGGGAGTCTCCGAAAACATTCAGTACTTC
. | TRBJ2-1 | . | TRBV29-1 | CSVVGLAGSSYNEQFF | TGCAGCGTTGTAGGGCTAGCCGGGAGCTCCTACAATGAGCAGTTCTTC
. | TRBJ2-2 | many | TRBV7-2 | CASSLDGSNTGELFF | TGTGCCAGCAGCTTAGACGGGTCCAACACCGGGGAGCTGTTTTTT
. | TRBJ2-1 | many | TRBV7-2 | CASSPGGLPIEQFF | TGTGCCAGCAGCCCCGGCGGACTACCTATTGAGCAGTTCTTC